This T cell receptor (beta chain) was recorded in a study of blood T cell repertoires in acute mononucleosis (dated by TCRdb to 2018 to 2021). As for the study more broadly: To capture the memory response, convalescent samples were obtained between 5 and 8 months after the acute presentation. Mean blood EBV load was approximately 4 log10 genome copies per million B cells during acute infection and 2.5 to 3 at convalescence.

For TCR profiling, total RNA from at least 9,000 sorted tetramer+ CD8 T cells was reverse transcribed into cDNA. PCR with primers that anneal to V and J regions amplified CDR3 regions and added unique molecular identifiers to track templates. The immunoSEQ platform, including its sequencing and error-correction standards, was used to profile TCRalpha and TCRbeta chains. Per the original workflow: Clonal copy numbers were corrected for sequencing and PCR errors, and CDR3s were defined according to IMGT conventions. Analysis was restricted to productive rearrangements and was performed with immunoSEQ Analyzer versions 2.0 and 3.0, and gene-pairing frequencies were further processed in Microsoft Excel. Circos plots were used to visualize V-J pairings, and MEME plus a custom motifSearch program were used to find CDR3 motifs. The OLGA algorithm was used to calculate the probability of generation of TCR sequences. Clonotypes seen at both visits were called persistent; those seen only acutely were nonpersistent; those seen only at convalescence were de novo. Any amino acid clonotype used by more than one donor was defined as a public TCR. As stored in TCRdb, this immuneACCESS dataset retains in-frame rearrangements with V and J assigned. A fraction of the clones does not appear; measured against another copy, unresolved V genes explain less than half of the discrepancy, and the remainder lacks a known reason. The V and J calls and clone size are taken from that table; D and trimming were inferred from the DNA. Within this sample are 1,500 or so clones, with about 23% of them counted one time only. The ten largest clones add up to less than 30% of the sample.

In this sample, this clone turned up a few times. This clone may be a read error of a much larger clone one base away. Study-wide conclusions, independent of this receptor: The cohort comprised only a few donors, so group averages rested on very few individuals. Because only a fraction of each donor's blood was analyzed, sampling error might partly explain the low overlap between acute and convalescent clonotypes. Just around 8.6% of the unique acute clonotypes remained in convalescence, but these persisting clonotypes accounted for most of the response, and new, diverse de novo clonotypes seemingly replaced the other acute clonotypes. GLC-BM selection appeared to involve both chains, including public TCRbeta motifs on BV14-BJ2 and BV20-BJ1 alongside a TCRalpha motif on AV5-AJ31.

Spanning cysteine to phenylalanine, the CDR3 consists of 16 amino acids. Kept here is only the CDR3 DNA, which spans 48 bases and is read in frame from base 1. Per the germline V gene (reference sequence), MNHEY is the CDR1 and SMNVEV is the CDR2. V is shortened by 6 bases, J by 4 bases, and the region joining them spans 22 bases. The time point label corresponds to: convalescence about 6 months (5-8 months) after acute presentation (visit 7). Over the course of primary infection, this study followed CD8 T cell responses against two immunodominant EBV epitopes, BRLF1 109 (YVL-BR) and BMLF1 280 (GLC-BM). A positive serum heterophile antibody test together with EBV viral capsid antigen-specific IgM pointed to primary EBV infection. Total CD8 T cells were first enriched from PBMCs by magnetic positive selection (MACS). A FACSAria III was used to sort live CD3+ CD8+ tetramer+ cells to over 85% purity. Cells were sorted with a PE-conjugated tetramer loaded with the BMLF1 280-288 peptide. After tetramer sorting, TCR repertoires of EBV epitope-specific CD8 T cells were deep-sequenced directly ex vivo at acute infection and at convalescence. The donors were three individuals between 18 and 29 years old who had clinical acute infectious mononucleosis along with laboratory evidence of primary EBV infection. Heparinized peripheral blood was drawn at clinical presentation with mononucleosis symptoms and again about 6 months later. PBMCs were isolated by Ficoll-Paque density gradient centrifugation.

The input for sequencing was EBV GLC epitope tetramer+ CD8+ T cells sorted from PBMCs, taken during convalescence from infectious mononucleosis. The cell subset or site tag for this specimen amounts to: CD8 T cells binding tetramer with EBV BMLF1 280-288 peptide (GLC-BM). The chain links TRBV27 with TRBJ2-7; the D segment could be TRBD2, given 5 matching bases. This sequence was found in a woman between 18 and 29 years old with infectious mononucleosis caused by EBV. In nucleotide form, the sequence is TGTGCCAGCAGCTTGAGGGTAGGAGGCAGTGGTTACGAGCAGTACTTC. It encodes CASSLRVGGSGYEQYF.